This is a list of T cell receptor beta chains from one sample in a study of blood T cell repertoires in COVID-19. Measured with immunoSEQ multiplex PCR; TCRdb has only the in-frame clones, and not every one. The sample yields about 480,000 clones, around 89% seen once. Input material: PBMCs or T cells enriched from blood (not recorded which). The source of these receptors is a woman aged 40 to 50 who had recovered from COVID-19. The CDR3 runs from the conserved cysteine through the conserved F or W. The D gene is left open where the match is weak. Not all rows give a size; the values are once, few, many and, for expanded clones, a class.

TRBJ1-5,.,TRBD1,TRBV11-3,CASSLDRDQPQHF,TGTGCCAGCAGCTTGGACAGGGACCAGCCCCAGCATTTT
TRBJ2-3,.,TRBD1,TRBV6-2/TRBV6-3,CASSTGQGTDTQYF,TGTGCCAGCAGTACCGGACAGGGGACAGATACGCAGTATTTT
TRBJ1-1,.,.,TRBV30,CAWSVLAGSLSPEAFF,TGTGCCTGGAGTGTACTTGCAGGGTCCCTTAGCCCTGAAGCTTTCTTT
TRBJ2-3,.,TRBD2,TRBV7-2,CASSRTGTSGGTQYF,TGTGCCAGCAGCCGGACCGGGACTAGCGGGGGTACGCAGTATTTT
TRBJ1-2,.,.,TRBV7-2,CASSWDINYGYTF,TGTGCCAGCAGCTGGGACATTAACTATGGCTACACCTTC
TRBJ2-3,.,TRBD2,TRBV5-1,CASSSLAEGTDTQYF,TGCGCCAGCAGCTCACTAGCGGAGGGCACAGATACGCAGTATTTT
TRBJ2-1,.,.,TRBV18,CASSPPGRPSYNEQFF,TGTGCCAGCTCACCGCCCGGGAGACCGAGTTACAATGAGCAGTTCTTC
TRBJ1-5,.,TRBD1,TRBV7-6,CASSLSARTGANQPQHF,TGTGCCAGCAGCTTATCCGCAAGGACAGGGGCTAATCAGCCCCAGCATTTT
TRBJ2-1,.,.,TRBV19,CASTPGVGSYNEQFF,TGTGCCAGTACTCCGGGAGTCGGATCCTACAATGAGCAGTTCTTC
TRBJ2-3,.,.,TRBV7-2,CASSLGRAGLPSRNTQYF,TGTGCCAGCAGCTTAGGCCGAGCGGGCCTCCCCTCCAGAAATACGCAGTATTTT
TRBJ2-3,.,TRBD2,TRBV29-1,CSAGAASGKRIDTQYF,TGCAGCGCTGGGGCGGCTAGCGGGAAGCGAATAGATACGCAGTATTTT
TRBJ2-1,.,TRBD2,TRBV30,CACQGLAVNSYNEQFF,TGTGCCTGCCAGGGACTAGCGGTTAACTCCTACAATGAGCAGTTCTTC
TRBJ2-1,.,TRBD2,TRBV15,CATSNLLAGDPNEQFF,TGTGCCACCAGCAATCTACTAGCGGGGGACCCCAATGAGCAGTTCTTC
TRBJ2-6,.,TRBD1,TRBV5-1,CASSTGGSGANVLTF,TGCGCCAGCAGCACAGGGGGCTCTGGGGCCAACGTCCTGACTTTC
TRBJ1-3,.,.,TRBV3-1/TRBV3-2,CASSLAGAKVNTIYF,TGTGCCAGCAGCCTGGCAGGGGCAAAAGTAAACACCATATATTTT
TRBJ1-6,.,TRBD1,TRBV15,CATSRDRSWDRNSPLHF,TGTGCCACCAGCAGAGATCGAAGTTGGGACAGGAATTCACCCCTCCACTTT
TRBJ2-2,.,TRBD2,TRBV5-1,CASTREYATGELFF,TGCGCCAGCACGCGGGAGTACGCCACCGGGGAGCTGTTTTTT
TRBJ1-1,.,.,TRBV5-5,CASSLITGSMNTEAFF,TGTGCCAGCAGCTTGATCACAGGATCAATGAACACTGAAGCTTTCTTT
TRBJ2-5,.,.,TRBV12-3/TRBV12-4,CASSFYRGETQYF,TGTGCCAGCAGTTTTTATCGGGGAGAGACCCAGTACTTC
TRBJ1-2,.,TRBD1,TRBV19,CASSIVGTGDYGYTF,TGTGCCAGTAGTATAGTAGGGACAGGGGACTATGGCTACACCTTC
TRBJ2-1,.,TRBD1,TRBV9,CASSVYRGLNEQFF,TGTGCCAGCAGCGTATACAGGGGGCTGAATGAGCAGTTCTTC
TRBJ1-2,.,.,TRBV7-9,CASSLDGQIAGYTF,TGTGCCAGCAGCTTAGACGGACAGATTGCGGGCTACACCTTC
TRBJ2-3,.,TRBD2,TRBV24-1,CATSDYRAGRGGTDTQYF,TGTGCCACCAGTGATTATAGAGCGGGACGGGGGGGCACAGATACGCAGTATTTT
TRBJ2-3,.,.,TRBV27,CASSLYPGAGADTQYF,TGTGCCAGCAGTTTATATCCAGGGGCGGGCGCAGATACGCAGTATTTT
TRBJ1-2,.,.,TRBV7-9,CASSHSGGRGGYTF,TGTGCCAGCAGCCACTCGGGGGGGCGCGGTGGCTACACCTTC
TRBJ1-5,.,.,TRBV7-2,CASSFTQEPQPQHF,TGTGCCAGCAGCTTTACCCAGGAACCTCAGCCCCAGCATTTT
TRBJ2-1,.,TRBD2,TRBV6-4,CASSYLGTSGIPSYNEQFF,TGTGCCAGCAGTTATTTGGGGACTAGCGGGATTCCCTCCTACAATGAGCAGTTCTTC
TRBJ2-5,.,TRBD1,TRBV10-3,CAISERDRAETQYF,TGTGCCATCAGTGAGCGGGACAGGGCAGAGACCCAGTACTTC
TRBJ2-6,.,.,TRBV9,CASSISGHLGSGANVLTF,TGTGCCAGCAGCATTTCGGGACACCTGGGTTCTGGGGCCAACGTCCTGACTTTC
TRBJ2-7,.,TRBD2,TRBV10-3,CAISAGGSNYEQYF,TGTGCCATCAGTGCTGGCGGGAGCAACTACGAGCAGTACTTC
TRBJ1-3,.,TRBD1,TRBV6-5,CASSSQGAPGNTIYF,TGTGCCAGCAGTTCACAGGGGGCTCCAGGAAACACCATATATTTT
TRBJ2-7,.,.,TRBV5-6,CASSFRTESHEQYF,TGTGCCAGCAGCTTTAGGACAGAGTCCCACGAGCAGTACTTC
TRBJ2-1,.,.,TRBV28,CASSRSGRTYNEQFF,TGTGCCAGCAGTCGTAGCGGAAGAACCTACAATGAGCAGTTCTTC
TRBJ1-6,.,.,TRBV2,CASSEMWAGGNSPLHF,TGTGCCAGCAGTGAAATGTGGGCGGGCGGGAATTCACCCCTCCACTTT
TRBJ2-7,once,TRBD1,TRBV15,CATSRQGESYEQYF,TGTGCCACCAGCAGACAGGGGGAATCCTACGAGCAGTACTTC
TRBJ2-3,.,.,TRBV6-2/TRBV6-3,CASSIRVFTDTQYF,TGTGCCAGCAGCATCAGGGTTTTCACAGATACGCAGTATTTT
TRBJ2-1,.,TRBD2,TRBV9,CASSVLAGSYNEQFF,TGTGCCAGCAGCGTACTAGCGGGCTCCTACAATGAGCAGTTCTTC
TRBJ2-1,.,TRBD2,TRBV4-2,CASSQDLAGAYNEQFF,TGTGCCAGCAGCCAAGATCTAGCGGGGGCCTACAATGAGCAGTTCTTC
TRBJ2-2,.,TRBD2,TRBV7-2,CASSPYRTSGRVVELFF,TGTGCCAGCAGCCCCTATCGGACTAGCGGGAGAGTCGTGGAGCTGTTTTTT
TRBJ1-6,.,.,TRBV5-5,CASSFTGFSYNSPLHF,TGTGCCAGCAGCTTTACAGGGTTCTCCTATAATTCACCCCTCCACTTT
TRBJ1-1,once,.,TRBV24-1,CATKGFGTEAFF,TGTGCCACCAAGGGGTTCGGCACTGAAGCTTTCTTT
TRBJ1-5,.,.,TRBV7-2,CASSPSDRNQPQHF,TGTGCCAGCAGCCCCTCAGACAGAAATCAGCCCCAGCATTTT
TRBJ1-1,.,.,TRBV5-1,CASSDKILGLEAFF,TGCGCCAGCAGCGACAAAATTTTGGGCCTTGAAGCTTTCTTT
TRBJ2-7,.,.,TRBV7-2,CASRLREGGHYEQYF,TGTGCCAGCAGGCTCAGGGAGGGGGGGCACTACGAGCAGTACTTC
TRBJ2-7,.,TRBD2,TRBV29-1,CSVGGTTSGTPSYEQYF,TGCAGCGTTGGTGGGACAACTAGCGGGACCCCCTCCTACGAGCAGTACTTC
TRBJ1-2,once,.,TRBV20-1,CSAQTGYGYTF,TGCAGTGCTCAGACGGGATATGGCTACACCTTC
TRBJ1-1,.,TRBD1,TRBV7-2,CASSADRAGAFF,TGTGCCAGCAGCGCAGACAGGGCCGGGGCTTTCTTT
TRBJ1-5,.,.,TRBV10-3,CATAPTDSNQPQHF,TGTGCCACCGCACCAACAGATAGCAATCAGCCCCAGCATTTT
TRBJ2-3,.,.,TRBV6-2/TRBV6-3,CASSYEQGPDTQYF,TGTGCCAGCAGTTACGAACAGGGACCAGATACGCAGTATTTT
TRBJ2-3,.,.,TRBV25-1,CASSNGPDTQYF,TGTGCCAGCAGTAACGGTCCAGATACGCAGTATTTT
TRBJ1-1,.,.,TRBV4-3,CASSHARVNTEAFF,TGCGCCAGCAGCCATGCGAGGGTGAACACTGAAGCTTTCTTT
TRBJ2-3,.,TRBD2,TRBV19,CASRAGGFTDTQYF,TGTGCCAGTAGGGCGGGAGGATTCACAGATACGCAGTATTTT
TRBJ2-1,.,.,TRBV19,CASTSVGGSNEQFF,TGTGCCAGTACGTCTGTAGGGGGTTCTAATGAGCAGTTCTTC